This T cell receptor beta chain was obtained from a study of fetal regulatory T cell absence and autoimmunity. Study results and caveats: Oligoclonal TCR enrichment in pancreas over cord blood reached over 85-fold for some clones.

The repertoire was sequenced with immunoSEQ multiplex PCR; TCRdb's copy has only in-frame clones and lacks some. Counted here are some 87,000 clones, around 72% occurring once; the ten biggest clones make up roughly 2%. Details on this clone: Antigen specificity is unknown.

Trimming shortened V by 3 bases and J by 0 bases, and 6 bases separated the two germline ends. The V gene's germline CDR1 is MNHEY and CDR2 SMNVEV (reference sequence). The CDR3 runs 14 residues. This chain uses TRBV27 with TRBJ1-3; no clear D. The sample comprised pancreas tissue. The source of this sequence is a male donor with IPEX syndrome. CDR3: CASSFGHSGNTIYF. For the CDR3, the DNA is TGTGCCAGCAGTTTTGGGCACTCTGGAAACACCATATATTTT.